The 9 T cell receptor beta chains below come from one sample, sequenced in a study of blood T cell repertoires in COVID-19. Profiled with immunoSEQ multiplex PCR; TCRdb holds only in-frame clones, not every one. The sample shows about 220,000 clones, about 86% of them seen only once. Sequencing input: PBMCs or T cells enriched from blood (not recorded which). Receptor source: a woman aged 40 to 55 with acute COVID-19.

The V and J genes are TRBV5-4 and TRBJ2-2; 10 nucleotides match TRBD1. From germline, CDR1 is SGHNT and CDR2 YYREEE (reference sequence). J was trimmed by 9 bases and V by 6 bases; bases with no gene match: 8. This CDR3 has 14 amino acids. The CDR3 DNA follows: TGTGCCAGCACCTCGGGACAGGGGTACCGGGAGCTGTTTTTT. As protein: CASTSGQGYRELFF. The variable domain in full, completed from reference TRBV5-4 and TRBJ2-2, reads ETGVTQSPTHLIKTRGQQVTLRCSSQSGHNTVSWYQQALGQGPQFIFQYYREEENGRGNFPPRFSGLQFPNYSSELNVNALELDDSALYLCASTSGQGYRELFFGEGSRLTVL.

The chain is built from TRBV6-4 and TRBJ2-3, with 11 positions matching TRBD2. The germline V gene has CDR1 MRHNA and CDR2 SNTAGT. CDR3 length: 15 amino acids. Losses at the gene ends were 4 bases for V and 1 base for J; bases not matched to a gene: 1. The CDR3 bases are TGTGCCAGCAGTGTGGGACTAGCGGGCACAGATACGCAGTATTTT. This codes for CASSVGLAGTDTQYF.

V and J are TRBV6-5 and TRBJ2-3; D gene uncertain. Germline CDR1 is MNHEY and CDR2 is SVGAGI. This CDR3 has 14 amino acids. Trimming shortened V by 3 bases and J by 2 bases, and 9 bases separated the two germline ends. CDR3 sequence reads: CASSYGGNTDTQYF. The CDR3 DNA reads TGTGCCAGCAGTTATGGCGGCAACACAGATACGCAGTATTTT.

The chain joins TRBV5-4 to TRBJ1-4; 8 bases are shared with TRBD1. This CDR3 is 15 amino acids long. Losses at the gene ends were 4 bases for V and 8 bases for J; bases not matched to a gene: 10. Germline loops: CDR1 SGHNT, CDR2 YYREEE (reference sequence). Here the CDR3 reads CASSKGQDGDEKLFF. The CDR3, as DNA: TGTGCCAGCAGCAAGGGACAGGATGGAGACGAAAAACTGTTTTTT.

The count of this clone is one. The CDR3 coding sequence is TGTGCCAGCAGCTGGACAGGCCAAACTTACGAGCAGTACTTC. The encoded protein is CASSWTGQTYEQYF. V and J are TRBV2 and TRBJ2-7; 7 positions agree with TRBD1. The trim removed 6 bases at V and 4 bases at J, leaving 9 bases unmatched. The V gene's germline CDR1 is SNHLY and CDR2 FYNNEI. CDR3 length: 14 amino acids.

The chain recombines TRBV19 with TRBJ1-1; D is unclear. The CDR3 covers 14 residues. Trimming shortened V by 5 bases and J by 0 bases, and 10 bases separated the two germline ends. The germline V gene encodes CDR1 LNHDA and CDR2 SQIVND (reference sequence). Written as DNA, the CDR3 is TGTGCCAGTAGTGACCGACTGCTGAACACTGAAGCTTTCTTT. As protein: CASSDRLLNTEAFF.

The V call is TRBV7-9, the J call TRBJ2-2; 7 bases are shared with TRBD1. Germline V lookup: CDR1 SEHNR, CDR2 FQNEAQ (reference sequence). The CDR3 sequence is 18 residues long. With V trimmed by 2 bases and J by 0 bases, 9 bases remained unmatched. The CDR3 DNA sequence: TGTGCCAGCAGCTTAAGGTCTTTGGGACAGACGAACACCGGGGAGCTGTTTTTT. It codes for CASSLRSLGQTNTGELFF.

This chain connects TRBV9 to TRBJ2-1; D is unclear. This CDR3 spans 15 amino acids. Germline lookup yields CDR1 SGDLS and CDR2 YYNGEE. Trimming cost V 0 bases and J 1 base, with 8 bases left between them. The CDR3: CASSVDSFSYNEQFF. DNA for the CDR3: TGTGCCAGCAGCGTAGACTCCTTTTCCTACAATGAGCAGTTCTTC.

The rearrangement uses TRBV19 and TRBJ2-7; the match to TRBD2 covers 10 bases. Trimming cost V 1 base and J 7 bases; bases outside gene matches: 7. The CDR3 consists of 15 residues. Germline V gives CDR1 LNHDA, CDR2 SQIVND (reference sequence). CDR3 sequence: CASSIALAGVNEQYF. Here the CDR3 DNA reads TGTGCCAGTAGTATAGCCCTAGCGGGAGTGAATGAGCAGTACTTC.